This T cell receptor beta chain was documented in a study of T cell changes during pregnancy in multiple sclerosis. In germline, CDR1 is LNHDA, CDR2 SQIVND (reference sequence). The V gene lost 0 bases and the J gene lost 6 bases, with 12 bases spanning the gap. The CDR3 spans 14 residues. This clone occurred once. Clones were sequenced by immunoSEQ multiplex PCR, and TCRdb holds only the in-frame ones, with some missing. Of about 24,000 clones listed, approximately 90% are singletons. The chain carries TRBV19 and TRBJ2-7; D not resolved. The sample in question was CD4+ T cells from peripheral blood mononuclear cells, obtained in the first trimester of pregnancy. The TCR comes from a female donor in good health, enrolled as a control in a pregnancy study. CDR3 region: CASSIDPATVEQYF. Written as DNA, the CDR3 is TGTGCCAGTAGTATAGATCCCGCAACGGTCGAGCAGTACTTC.